This T cell receptor beta chain was captured by sequencing in a study of blood T cell repertoires in COVID-19. Study-wide context: Acute-phase and convalescent COVID-19 samples originated in the United States, Italy and Spain.

Germline assignment: CDR1 SGHNT and CDR2 YYREEE (reference sequence). The ends lost 3 bases at V and 8 bases at J; junction bases unmatched: 4. The CDR3 has 13 amino acids. Original handling: Nucleated cell counts were estimated from reference gene primer amplification. Only in-frame clones appear in the TCRdb table, and some are missing; sequencing was by immunoSEQ multiplex PCR. V, J and clone size are taken as reported in that table, and D and trimming were inferred from the DNA itself. The data show around 220,000 clones, with about nine tenths seen just once and more than 5% held by the top ten. Grouping used clinical history reported by participants in a survey and questionnaire.

This clonotype originated in a woman in her thirties with acute COVID-19. The J gene is TRBJ2-1, the V gene TRBV5-4; 8 bases map to TRBD2. Sequencing was performed on PBMCs or T cells enriched from blood (not recorded which). The CDR3 nucleotides are TGTGCCAGCAGCTCCCGGGGGGGGTATGAGCAGTTCTTC. The encoded protein is CASSSRGGYEQFF.